These 9 T cell receptor beta chains were all obtained from the same sample, sequenced in a study of T-cell reconstitution after alpha-beta-depleted transplantation in children. The TCRbeta library was prepared with unique molecular identifiers. MiXCR was run by TCRdb on the PCR reads, yielding one entry per CDR3 protein. Among 400,000 to 550,000 distinct CDR3 sequences listed, roughly 10% were seen once. Sequenced here: PBMCs, sampled before TCRalphabeta/CD19-depleted stem cell transplant. These TCRs come from a child aged 2 to 10 with inherited bone marrow failure, due to receive a stem cell transplant.

In its sample, this clonotype was seen many times. This chain connects TRBV29-1 to TRBJ2-1; D gene uncertain. V lost 4 bases, J lost 3 bases, and 7 bases lay in between. In germline, CDR1 is SQVTM, CDR2 ANQGSEA. This CDR3 spans 12 amino acids. CDR3 sequence (DNA): TGCAGCGTTGTAGGTTACTACAATGAGCAGTTCTTC. This encodes CSVVGYYNEQFF.

This clonotype has ten or more counts. V usage is TRBV6-6 and J usage is TRBJ2-1; a weak D match, TRBD2 (6 bases). V was trimmed by 8 bases and J by 7 bases, leaving 15 bases between them. Germline V gene data show CDR1 as MNHNY and CDR2 as SVGAGI (reference sequence). This CDR3 has 13 residues. The CDR3: CASEAGMGNEQFF. CDR3 DNA: TGTGCCAGCGAGGCGGGAATGGGTAATGAGCAGTTCTTC.

Regarding this clonotype: A much bigger clone sits one base away, suggesting this may be a read error. The gene calls are TRBV7-9 and TRBJ2-7; D perhaps matches TRBD2 (6 bases). Trimming shortened V by 4 bases and J by 6 bases, and 19 bases separated the two germline ends. CDR3 length: 15 residues. Germline V CDR1 and CDR2: SEHNR, FQNEAQ (reference sequence). Here the CDR3 DNA reads TGTGCCAGCAGCTGGTCGAGGGGACTCCTGAGCGAGCAGTACTTC. This translates into CASSWSRGLLSEQYF.

Ten or more counts support this clonotype. The chain has TRBV28 and TRBJ2-5; D unclear. The V end lost 3 bases, the J end lost 4 bases, and 9 bases lay between the germline ends. Germline V gene sequence: CDR1 MDHEN, CDR2 SYDVKM. The CDR3 spans 13 residues. In nucleotides, the CDR3 is TGTGCCAGCAGTTTTCCTGGTATAGAGACCCAGTACTTC. Protein sequence: CASSFPGIETQYF.

The chain carries TRBV12-3 or TRBV12-4 and TRBJ2-3; D is perhaps TRBD2 (5 bases). This CDR3 region has 16 residues. The V end was cut by 4 bases, the J end by 1 base, with 15 bases between. The CDR3 nucleotides read TGTGCCAGCAGTTGGGTGGTGGGAGAGGGCACAGATACGCAGTATTTT. This codes for CASSWVVGEGTDTQYF.

This clonotype was found many times. This chain links TRBV7-9 with TRBJ1-2; perhaps TRBD1 as D (5 bases). CDR3 length: 13 residues. The germline V and J ends were trimmed by 5 bases and 7 bases, with 14 bases remaining between them. The germline V gene has CDR1 SEHNR and CDR2 FQNEAQ (reference sequence). The CDR3 region is CASSPTEGRGYTF. The CDR3 DNA reads as TGTGCCAGCAGCCCGACCGAGGGGCGTGGCTACACCTTC. The full variable domain, completed using reference TRBV7-9 and TRBJ1-2, is DTGVSQNPRHKITKRGQNVTFRCDPISEHNRLYWYRQTLGQGPEFLTYFQNEAQLEKSRLLSDRFSAERPKGSFSTLEIQRTEQGDSAMYLCASSPTEGRGYTFGSGTRLTVV.

V is TRBV5-6 and J is TRBJ2-7; 8 bases line up with TRBD1. The CDR3 spans 13 residues. Looked up from germline, CDR1 is SGHDT and CDR2 is YYEEEE. V shed 2 bases, J shed 4 bases, and the junction held 2 bases outside the gene matches. Here the CDR3 DNA reads TGTGCCAGCAGCTTCGACAGGGGTTACGAGCAGTACTTC. Encoded protein: CASSFDRGYEQYF.

This clonotype was counted at least ten times. The CDR3 here is CSVGGTPNSYNEQFF. CDR3 sequence (DNA): TGCAGCGTTGGAGGGACACCAAATTCCTACAATGAGCAGTTCTTC. V is TRBV29-1 and J is TRBJ2-1; possibly TRBD1 for D (6 bases). The CDR3 extends over 15 amino acids. Trimming stripped 4 bases from V and 1 base from J, with 14 bases between. Germline V lookup: CDR1 SQVTM, CDR2 ANQGSEA.

This clonotype was counted at least ten times. The CDR3 region is CASSLVGLGSETQYF. CDR3 sequence (DNA): TGTGCCAGCAGCTTAGTAGGCCTCGGCTCAGAGACCCAGTACTTC. The rearrangement links TRBV7-2 to TRBJ2-5; D remains unclear. The length of the CDR3 is 15 residues. CDR1 is SGHTA, CDR2 FQGNSA, per germline. With 1 base removed from V and 4 bases from J, the gap between germline ends came to 13 bases.